The TCR beta chain under discussion was sequenced for a study of blood T cell repertoires in COVID-19. Study-wide context: Sources were T cells, B-cell-depleted T cells, or PBMCs; the material itself was cDNA or gDNA.

Original processing notes: Quantification of nucleated cells was approximated via reference gene primer amplification. Sequencing was performed with immunoSEQ multiplex PCR; in TCRdb, only in-frame clones are kept and a portion is missing. The V and J calls and the clone size are those of that table, but D and trimming were determined from the DNA. The sample includes approximately 200,000 clones, 75% to 90% of them seen just once. Germline V gene data show CDR1 as MRHNA and CDR2 as SNTAGT. This CDR3 has 16 amino acids. V was pared by 0 bases and J by 3 bases, with 6 bases of the junction left unmatched.

This sequence joins TRBV6-4 and TRBJ2-3, with 7 bases lining up with TRBD1. The TCR comes from a man aged 25 to 40 with acute or convalescent COVID-19. The material sequenced was peripheral blood. The CDR3: CASSDSYRGNTDTQYF. CDR3 bases: TGTGCCAGCAGTGACTCGTACAGGGGAAATACAGATACGCAGTATTTT.